This T cell receptor beta chain was sequenced during a study of early T cells in non-severe SARS-CoV-2 infection. This CDR3 has 15 amino acids. From germline, CDR1 is SGDLS and CDR2 YYNGEE. Unmatched junction bases numbered 8, after V lost 4 bases and J lost 5 bases. Regarding the study as a whole: Reliance on VDJdb matching favored anti-spike CD8 responses; private and CD4 specificities were missed.

Researchers tagged individual cDNA molecules with unique molecular identifiers. In TCRdb, the 5' RACE reads were re-called with MiXCR into one record per CDR3 protein. In the table there are tens of thousands of distinct CDR3 sequences, roughly an eighth of which are singletons. Note on this clonotype: Its antigen is unknown.

Sequences were obtained from whole blood. The rearrangement uses TRBV9 and TRBJ2-2, with TRBD1 matching over 7 bases. The clonotype comes from an adult who was a healthcare worker with PCR-confirmed SARS-CoV-2 infection or an uninfected control (not recorded which). CDR3 protein: CASSFRDRATGELFF. The CDR3, as DNA: TGTGCCAGCAGCTTCCGGGACAGAGCTACCGGGGAGCTGTTTTTT.